The 31 T cell receptor beta chains listed next were all sequenced from one sample in a study of T-cell reconstitution after alpha-beta-depleted transplantation in children. For TCRbeta, the library was prepared with unique molecular identifiers. TCRdb fed the PCR reads into MiXCR, producing one record per CDR3 protein. The table has more than 550,000 distinct CDR3 sequences, about 11% seen once. Sequencing used PBMCs from the stem cell graft donor, obtained from the stem cell graft. These receptors all stem from a human donor who donated a stem cell graft to a child with acute myeloid leukemia.

In this sample, this clonotype turned up a few times. This chain links TRBV7-2 with TRBJ2-6; no firm D call. Germline V CDR1 and CDR2: SGHTA, FQGNSA. The ends were cut back, 5 bases at V and 1 base at J, with 9 bases in the middle. CDR3 length: 15 residues. The CDR3 is CASSPRLSGANVLTF. CDR3 nucleotides: TGTGCCAGCAGCCCCCGGTTGTCTGGGGCCAACGTCCTGACTTTC.

The chain uses TRBV28 and TRBJ2-7; TRBD2 matches 9 bases. This CDR3 has 14 amino acids. Germline trimming cut 5 bases from V and 5 bases from J; bases unmatched to any gene: 7. Germline V gene data show CDR1 as MDHEN and CDR2 as SYDVKM. CDR3 region: CASSRASGTHEQYF. As DNA, the CDR3 is TGTGCCAGCAGTAGGGCTAGCGGGACTCACGAGCAGTACTTC.

This clonotype was counted many times. The chain uses TRBV5-1 and TRBJ2-1; 8 bases agree with TRBD2. V was clipped by 5 bases and J by 4 bases; unmatched bases: 5. Germline CDR1 is SGHRS and CDR2 is YFSETQ. CDR3 length equals 14 residues. CDR3 protein: CASSLTSAYNEQFF. CDR3 DNA sequence: TGCGCCAGCAGTTTGACTAGCGCTTACAATGAGCAGTTCTTC.

The V and J genes are TRBV11-3 and TRBJ1-2; weak D call: TRBD1 (5 bases). The germline V and J ends were trimmed by 4 bases and 4 bases, with 22 bases remaining between them. There are 17 residues in the CDR3. The germline CDR1 and CDR2 sequences are SGHNT and YENEEA. The CDR3 is CASSSRVGPLDAYGYTF. The CDR3 DNA is TGTGCCAGCAGCTCCCGGGTGGGGCCCCTTGACGCCTATGGCTACACCTTC. Full variable domain (missing parts from reference TRBV11-3 and TRBJ1-2): EAGVVQSPRYKIIEKKQPVAFWCNPISGHNTLYWYLQNLGQGPELLIRYENEEAVDDSQLPKDRFSAERLKGVDSTLKIQPAELGDSAVYLCASSSRVGPLDAYGYTFGSGTRLTVV.

V and J are TRBV6-1 and TRBJ1-1; no clear D. Trimming removed 6 bases at V and 0 bases at J, with 8 bases between. Germline loops: CDR1 MNHNS, CDR2 SASEGT. This CDR3 is 13 amino acids long. The CDR3 here is CASRNLLNTEAFF. The CDR3, as DNA: TGTGCCAGCAGAAACTTATTGAACACTGAAGCTTTCTTT.

This clonotype appeared a few times. This sequence joins TRBV6-2 or TRBV6-3 and TRBJ1-5; no clear D gene. Germline CDR1 is MNHEY and CDR2 is SVGEGT. V lost 2 bases and J 2 bases, leaving 10 bases between the germline ends. This CDR3 has 15 residues. Written as DNA, the CDR3 is TGTGCCAGCAGTTACGGCTCAGGTGGCAATCAGCCCCAGCATTTT. It yields the protein CASSYGSGGNQPQHF.

This clonotype was seen only a few times. This rearrangement joins TRBV20-1 to TRBJ1-2, with D unclear. Trimming shortened V by 0 bases and J by 4 bases, and 12 bases separated the two germline ends. CDR3 size: 14 residues. CDR1 DFQATT and CDR2 SNEGSKA come from the germline V gene (reference sequence). Written as DNA, the CDR3 is TGCAGTGCTAGAGATCGGACTGGTAGCTATGGCTACACCTTC. Encoded protein: CSARDRTGSYGYTF.

This clonotype was seen a handful of times. V is TRBV7-2 and J is TRBJ2-3; D gene uncertain. The CDR3 totals 14 residues. Germline V lookup: CDR1 SGHTA, CDR2 FQGNSA. Trimming left V 5 bases short and J 14 bases short, with 23 bases between. This CDR3 is CASSTPEQPFPGYF. The CDR3 DNA follows: TGTGCCAGCAGCACCCCCGAACAGCCGTTCCCGGGGTATTTT.

This clonotype has a handful of counts. The chain uses TRBV14 and TRBJ2-7, with 7 bases identical to TRBD2. The CDR3 runs 16 residues. The trim removed 0 bases at V and 2 bases at J, leaving 7 bases unmatched. Germline CDR1 and CDR2: SGHDN and FVKESK. CDR3 nucleotide sequence: TGTGCCAGCAGCCAAGAGGCTAACGCGGGGGCCTACGAGCAGTACTTC. Its protein product is CASSQEANAGAYEQYF.

This clonotype turned up a few times. The V gene is TRBV7-8, the J gene TRBJ2-1, with D unclear. Germline CDR1 SGHVS, CDR2 FQNEAQ. Trimming pared 4 bases from V and 8 bases from J, leaving 15 bases between. This CDR3 spans 14 amino acids. The CDR3 is CASSSTPKWDEQFF. For the CDR3, the DNA is TGTGCCAGCAGCTCGACCCCAAAGTGGGATGAGCAGTTCTTC. Based on the CDR3 plus reference TRBV7-8 and TRBJ2-1, the full variable domain is GAGVSQSPRYKVAKRGQDVALRCDPISGHVSLFWYQQALGQGPEFLTYFQNEAQLDKSGLPSDRFFAERPEGSVSTLKIQRTQQEDSAVYLCASSSTPKWDEQFFGPGTRLTVL.

This clonotype occurred a few times. The DNA for the CDR3 is TGCAGCGTTGAACAGGGGAGATCGGAAGCTTTCTTT. Translation: CSVEQGRSEAFF. The chain has TRBV29-1 and TRBJ1-1; weak D call: TRBD1 (6 bases). V lost 2 bases and J 8 bases, leaving 12 bases between the germline ends. This CDR3 has 12 amino acids. Germline V gives CDR1 SQVTM, CDR2 ANQGSEA.

Only a few counts were recorded for this clonotype. This chain joins TRBV7-8 and TRBJ2-1; 8 nucleotides line up with TRBD2. Germline CDR1 SGHVS, CDR2 FQNEAQ. CDR3 length equals 15 residues. Losses at the gene ends were 1 base for V and 8 bases for J; bases not matched to a gene: 7. As DNA, the CDR3 is TGTGCCAGCAGCTTAGTAGGGACTAGAGGCCATGAGCAGTTCTTC. This gives the protein CASSLVGTRGHEQFF.

The CDR3 DNA sequence: TGCAGTGCTAGAGATCGGGGGTTCCGGGCCGCGGGTCAGCCCCAGCATTTT. It translates to CSARDRGFRAAGQPQHF. V and J are TRBV20-1 and TRBJ1-5; maybe TRBD1 (5 bases). The CDR3 consists of 17 residues. Per germline, CDR1 DFQATT and CDR2 SNEGSKA (reference sequence). V was cut by 0 bases and J by 6 bases, with 21 bases left in between.

The V call is TRBV3-1, the J call TRBJ1-6; tentative D call: TRBD1 (5 bases). CDR1 is LGHDT, CDR2 YNNKEL, per germline (reference sequence). V was trimmed by 0 bases and J by 7 bases, leaving 13 bases between them. The length of the CDR3 is 16 residues. The CDR3: CASSQEGAGRNSPLHF. The DNA for the CDR3 is TGTGCCAGCAGCCAAGAAGGGGCAGGGAGGAATTCACCCCTCCACTTT.

The rearrangement uses TRBV7-2 and TRBJ2-7; TRBD2 matches at 10 bases. Trimming took 1 base from V and 4 from J; bases not matched to a gene: 7. Germline V gene lookup returns CDR1 SGHTA and CDR2 FQGNSA. The CDR3 sequence is 16 residues long. The CDR3 spells CASSLDSGRALYEQYF. For the CDR3, the DNA is TGTGCCAGCAGCTTAGACAGCGGGAGGGCTCTATACGAGCAGTACTTC.

The V gene is TRBV20-1, the J gene TRBJ2-7, with 9 nucleotides matching TRBD1. The V gene's germline CDR1 is DFQATT and CDR2 SNEGSKA (reference sequence). Trimming at V came to 0 bases and at J to 1 base, leaving 7 bases not matched to a gene. The CDR3 spans 16 residues. As DNA, the CDR3 is TGCAGTGCTAGAGATCCCTACAGGGGGCGATCCTACGAGCAGTACTTC. It encodes CSARDPYRGRSYEQYF.

This clonotype was detected a few times. V and J are TRBV15 and TRBJ1-6, with D perhaps TRBD1 (5 bases). V was clipped by 0 bases and J by 7 bases, with 16 bases between them. The CDR3 totals 17 residues. Germline CDR1 and CDR2: LNHNV and YYDKDF (reference sequence). This CDR3 reads CATSRDQTVPGNSPLHF. In nucleotides, the CDR3 is TGTGCCACCAGCAGAGATCAGACAGTTCCCGGCAATTCACCCCTCCACTTT.

This clonotype was picked up many times. The chain carries TRBV7-9 and TRBJ2-3; the D is unclear. The CDR3 consists of 17 residues. With 6 bases removed from V and 0 bases from J, the gap between germline ends came to 19 bases. The germline gives CDR1 SEHNR, CDR2 FQNEAQ (reference sequence). The CDR3 reads CASSSTLIKESTDTQYF. CDR3 nucleotides: TGTGCCAGCAGTTCCACCCTCATAAAGGAAAGCACAGATACGCAGTATTTT.

This clonotype was observed at least ten times. The chain has TRBV20-1 and TRBJ2-1; D call uncertain. Germline CDR1 DFQATT, CDR2 SNEGSKA (reference sequence). V was pared by 0 bases and J by 8 bases, with 17 bases between. This CDR3 has 15 amino acids. The CDR3 nucleotides are TGCAGTGCTAGAGACCCAGAGAAGGACCTTTATGAGCAGTTCTTC. As protein: CSARDPEKDLYEQFF.

This clonotype was seen ten or more times. CDR3 sequence (DNA): TGTGCCAGCAGTTGGCCCCAGCATTTT. Encoded protein: CASSWPQHF. The J gene is TRBJ1-5, the V gene TRBV25-1; no firm D call. This CDR3 contains 9 residues. The V and J ends lost 5 bases and 9 bases respectively, with 2 bases between them. CDR1 is MGHDK, CDR2 SYGVNS, per germline.

This clonotype was observed a handful of times. V usage is TRBV18 and J usage is TRBJ2-1; 8 nucleotides match TRBD2. Losses at the gene ends were 0 bases for V and 3 bases for J; bases not matched to a gene: 4. Germline CDR1 is KGHSH and CDR2 is LQKENI. CDR3 size: 16 residues. CDR3 DNA: TGTGCCAGCTCACCACCGGCAGCGGGAGTCTACAATGAGCAGTTCTTC. Its protein product is CASSPPAAGVYNEQFF.

The V and J genes are TRBV20-1 and TRBJ2-7; 7 nucleotides line up with TRBD1. The CDR3 loop spans 15 amino acids. The V gene's germline CDR1 is DFQATT and CDR2 SNEGSKA (reference sequence). The V and J ends lost 0 bases and 1 base, in that order; junction bases with no gene match: 6. The CDR3: CSARDWGQQSYEQYF. The DNA of the CDR3 is TGCAGTGCTAGAGATTGGGGACAGCAGTCCTACGAGCAGTACTTC.

The chain employs TRBV11-3 and TRBJ1-1; 7 bases align to TRBD1. The CDR3 length is 14 residues. Trimming took 5 bases from V and 7 from J; bases not matched to a gene: 10. Germline V CDR1 and CDR2: SGHNT, YENEEA. CDR3 residues: CASSRQGVENEAFF. Here the CDR3 DNA reads TGTGCCAGCAGCCGTCAGGGGGTAGAAAATGAAGCTTTCTTT.

A few counts support this clonotype. The gene calls are TRBV3-1 and TRBJ2-7; no definite D call. The germline CDR1 and CDR2 sequences are LGHDT and YNNKEL (reference sequence). The ends were cut back, 6 bases at V and 2 bases at J, with 14 bases in the middle. The CDR3 totals 14 residues. The CDR3 reads CASSRQTPPYEQYF. The DNA of the CDR3 is TGTGCCAGCAGTCGTCAGACACCTCCCTACGAGCAGTACTTC.

This rearrangement joins TRBV7-2 to TRBJ1-6; 9 bases line up with TRBD1. J gave up 6 bases and V 4 bases, and 4 bases lay outside the gene matches. The CDR3 consists of 15 residues. CDR1 is SGHTA, CDR2 FQGNSA, per germline. The CDR3 DNA sequence: TGTGCCAGCAGCTCCCGGACAGGGGTTAATTCACCCCTCCACTTT. It encodes CASSSRTGVNSPLHF.

This clonotype has ten or more counts. This chain connects TRBV5-1 to TRBJ2-4, with 9 bases aligning to TRBD1. Looked up from germline, CDR1 is SGHRS and CDR2 is YFSETQ. Trimming cost V 0 bases and J 2 bases; bases outside gene matches: 9. This CDR3 is built from 18 residues. The DNA of the CDR3 is TGCGCCAGCAGCTTGGGGGGCACAGGGGGCAGATCCAAAAACATTCAGTACTTC. The encoded protein is CASSLGGTGGRSKNIQYF. The full variable domain, in which reference TRBV5-1 and TRBJ2-4 provide the parts outside the CDR3, is KAGVTQTPRYLIKTRGQQVTLSCSPISGHRSVSWYQQTPGQGLQFLFEYFSETQRNKGNFPGRFSGRQFSNSRSEMNVSTLELGDSALYLCASSLGGTGGRSKNIQYFGAGTRLSVL.

This clonotype was found many times. This chain links TRBV11-1 with TRBJ2-1; no clear D. Germline V gives CDR1 SGHAT, CDR2 FQDESV (reference sequence). V shed 2 bases and J shed 3 bases, with 5 bases lying between them. The CDR3 has 13 residues. In DNA form, the CDR3 reads TGTGCCAGCAGCTTACGACGCTACAATGAGCAGTTCTTC. The encoded protein is CASSLRRYNEQFF.

There are many counts of this clonotype. This chain links TRBV29-1 with TRBJ2-7, with D unclear. V was clipped by 7 bases and J by 6 bases, with 19 bases between them. CDR1 is SQVTM and CDR2 is ANQGSEA in the germline V gene. The CDR3 is 13 residues long. DNA of the CDR3: TGCAGCGCCCAAGCCCGCGGTTATTTCGAGCAGTACTTC. Its protein product is CSAQARGYFEQYF.

The chain is built from TRBV24-1 and TRBJ2-5; a weak D match, TRBD2 (5 bases). The V end was cut by 6 bases, the J end by 1 base, with 11 bases between. Germline assignment: CDR1 KGHDR and CDR2 SFDVKD. CDR3 size: 14 residues. The DNA for the CDR3 is TGTGCCACCAGTCAAGCTAGCCTCCAAGAGACCCAGTACTTC. This translates into CATSQASLQETQYF.

This clonotype was seen repeatedly, ten times or more. V is TRBV20-1 and J is TRBJ2-7; D is possibly TRBD1 (7 bases). This CDR3 is built from 14 residues. Deletions cut 6 bases from V and 4 bases from J, with 19 bases between. Germline V lookup: CDR1 DFQATT, CDR2 SNEGSKA (reference sequence). This chain's CDR3 is CSARGTVMGYEQYF. CDR3 in DNA: TGCAGTGCCCGCGGGACAGTTATGGGTTACGAGCAGTACTTC.

In regard to this clonotype: This is likely a read error, given that the CDR3 carries no conserved phenylalanine or tryptophan at its end. The chain combines TRBV12-3 or TRBV12-4 with TRBJ2-7; possible D gene TRBD1, 7 bases. This CDR3 contains 18 residues. CDR3 in amino acids: CASSFYPGRTGSSYEQYC. DNA of the CDR3: TGTGCCAGCAGTTTCTACCCTGGGAGGACAGGTAGCTCCTATGAGCAGTACTGC.